Below, 8 T cell receptor beta chains from the same sample are listed, as sequenced in a study of blood T cell repertoires in COVID-19 (dated by TCRdb to 2018 to 2021). The library was produced with the immunoSEQ multiplex PCR assay. TCRdb re-hosts the immuneACCESS table, in-frame sequences only. Its copies lack some clones; in the studies checked, an unresolved V gene accounts for under half of them, and the cause for the rest is not known. This sample holds 100,000 to 150,000 clones; approximately 85% were observed only once. 6.6% of the sample belongs to the ten largest clones. The source material was peripheral blood. Receptor source: a man older than 75 with active or convalescent COVID-19.

The gene calls are TRBV25-1 and TRBJ1-6, with D perhaps TRBD1 (5 bases). CDR1 is MGHDK, CDR2 SYGVNS, per germline. The CDR3 sequence is 14 residues long. Trimming left V 6 bases short and J 6 bases short, with 12 bases between. The CDR3 DNA sequence: TGTGCCAGCAGAGGGGTGTCGGGTAATTCACCCCTCCACTTT. Translating it yields CASRGVSGNSPLHF.

The chain recombines TRBV29-1 with TRBJ1-1, with D tentatively TRBD1 (6 bases). The CDR3 has 12 residues. Germline lookup yields CDR1 SQVTM and CDR2 ANQGSEA. V was trimmed by 8 bases and J by 1 base, leaving 11 bases between them. In nucleotides, the CDR3 is TGCAGCCTCAGGACAGCGAACACTGAAGCTTTCTTT. It codes for CSLRTANTEAFF.

V usage is TRBV2 and J usage is TRBJ2-5, with D unresolved. V was pared by 3 bases and J by 5 bases, with 16 bases between. The CDR3 contains 15 residues. Germline values: CDR1 SNHLY, CDR2 FYNNEI. The CDR3 DNA reads TGTGCCAGCAGTGAGGGCGTTCCAGTGTCGGAGACCCAGTACTTC. It specifies CASSEGVPVSETQYF.

This chain uses TRBV3-1 (or the pseudogene TRBV3-2) with TRBJ1-6; 7 positions match TRBD1. Germline values: CDR1 LGHDT, CDR2 YNNKEL (reference sequence). The CDR3 is 16 amino acids. Trimming at V came to 4 bases and at J to 7 bases, leaving 10 bases not matched to a gene. The CDR3 DNA sequence: TGTGCCAGCAGCCCGACGGGACAGAGTGAAAATTCACCCCTCCACTTT. Its protein product is CASSPTGQSENSPLHF.

The chain recombines TRBV6-5 with TRBJ2-7; no reliable D call. The CDR3 consists of 12 residues. Trimming removed 4 bases at V and 7 bases at J, with 11 bases between. Germline CDR1 reads MNHEY; CDR2 reads SVGAGI. CDR3 protein: CASSSRPGEQYF. The CDR3 DNA follows: TGTGCCAGCAGTTCCCGCCCGGGTGAGCAGTACTTC.

CDR3 amino acids: CSASRSGNEQFF. The CDR3 nucleotides are TGCAGTGCTAGTCGAAGCGGGAATGAGCAGTTCTTC. The genes are TRBV20-1 and TRBJ2-1, with TRBD2 as a possible D gene (6 bases). Germline CDR1 is DFQATT and CDR2 is SNEGSKA (reference sequence). V shed 3 bases and J shed 7 bases, with 10 bases lying between them. CDR3 length: 12 amino acids.

The CDR3 bases are TGTGCCTGGAGCAATTCCGGGACATGGAAGCAGCCCCAGCATTTT. Translated: CAWSNSGTWKQPQHF. This chain links TRBV30 with TRBJ1-5; tentatively, D is TRBD1 (6 bases). CDR1 and CDR2 from the germline V gene are GTSNPN and SVGIG (reference sequence). The V end was cut by 3 bases, the J end by 7 bases, with 19 bases between. The CDR3 is made up of 15 amino acids. Full variable domain (missing parts from reference TRBV30 and TRBJ1-5): SQTIHQWPATLVQPVGSPLSLECTVEGTSNPNLYWYRQAAGRGLQLLFYSVGIGQISSEVPQNLSASRPQDRQFILSSKKLLLSDSGFYLCAWSNSGTWKQPQHFGDGTRLSIL.

The table lists this clone with a count of one. The chain uses TRBV19 and TRBJ2-7; 8 nucleotides line up with TRBD1. CDR1 and CDR2 (germline): LNHDA, SQIVND (reference sequence). V was clipped by 6 bases and J by 2 bases; unmatched bases: 9. The CDR3 spans 15 residues. Written as DNA, the CDR3 is TGTGCCAGTAGGGCCGGGACAGGCGTCACCTACGAGCAGTACTTC. Protein: CASRAGTGVTYEQYF.